The T cell receptor (beta chain) described here comes from a study of Graves' ophthalmopathy and Graves' hyperthyroidism. The wider study: Peripheral blood was obtained at first diagnosis, ahead of any treatment.

RNA transcripts were the source from which TCR beta CDR3 regions were amplified. The workflow started with a first-round RT-PCR run with HTBI primers and then moved on to a second-round multiplex PCR. TCRdb passed the multiplex PCR reads through MiXCR, listing each CDR3 protein once. The sample lists about 400,000 distinct CDR3 sequences, 18% seen once, with about 1.6% in the top ten. The diagnostic workup employed clinical symptoms, serum thyroxine, TRAb, thyroid ultrasound and orbital computed tomography. This CDR3 is built from 14 residues. Trimming removed 0 bases at V and 3 bases at J, with 10 bases between. Germline CDR1 is SGDLS and CDR2 is YYNGEE. This clonotype was counted many times. Its antigen is currently unknown. Findings of the study overall: Blood also carried most expanded thyroid clonotypes exceeding 0.001 frequency. Sensitivity of 65% to 71% and specificity of 72% to 85% were achieved by the model that predicted ophthalmopathy progression.

The TCR originated in a woman under 30 with Graves' ophthalmopathy. The J gene is TRBJ2-7, the V gene TRBV9; unclear D gene. Sequenced input: peripheral blood. CDR3 in DNA: TGTGCCAGCAGCGTAGGCGCAATTGACTACGAGCAGTACTTC. It specifies CASSVGAIDYEQYF.